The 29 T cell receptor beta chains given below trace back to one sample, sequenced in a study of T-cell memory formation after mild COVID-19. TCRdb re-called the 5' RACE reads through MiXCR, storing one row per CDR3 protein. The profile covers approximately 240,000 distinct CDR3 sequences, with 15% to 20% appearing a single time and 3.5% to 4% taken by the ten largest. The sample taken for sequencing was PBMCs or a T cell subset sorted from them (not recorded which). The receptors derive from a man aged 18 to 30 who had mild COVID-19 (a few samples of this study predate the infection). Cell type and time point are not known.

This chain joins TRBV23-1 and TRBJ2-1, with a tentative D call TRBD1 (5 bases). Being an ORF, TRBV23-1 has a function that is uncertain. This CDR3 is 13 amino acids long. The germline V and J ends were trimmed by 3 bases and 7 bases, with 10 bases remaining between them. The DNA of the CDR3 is TGCGCCAGCAGTCATAGCCCAGGGAATGAGCAGTTCTTC. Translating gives CASSHSPGNEQFF.

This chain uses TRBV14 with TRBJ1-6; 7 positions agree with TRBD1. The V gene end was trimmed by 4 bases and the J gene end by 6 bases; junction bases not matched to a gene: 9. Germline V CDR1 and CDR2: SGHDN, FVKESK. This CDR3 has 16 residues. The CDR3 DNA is TGTGCCAGCAGCCTGTCCCTGGGGACAGCTAATTCACCCCTCCACTTT. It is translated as CASSLSLGTANSPLHF.

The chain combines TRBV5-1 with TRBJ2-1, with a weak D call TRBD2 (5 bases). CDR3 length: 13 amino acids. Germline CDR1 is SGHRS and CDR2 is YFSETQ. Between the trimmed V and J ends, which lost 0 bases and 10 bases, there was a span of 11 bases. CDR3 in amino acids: CASSLGETPEQFF. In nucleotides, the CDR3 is TGCGCCAGCAGCTTGGGGGAGACCCCCGAGCAGTTCTTC.

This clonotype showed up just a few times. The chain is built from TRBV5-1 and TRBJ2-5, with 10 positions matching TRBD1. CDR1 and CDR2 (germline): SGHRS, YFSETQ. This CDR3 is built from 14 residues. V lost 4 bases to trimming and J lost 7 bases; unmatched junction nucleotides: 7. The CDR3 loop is CASSAGTGEATQYF. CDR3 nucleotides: TGCGCCAGCAGCGCCGGGACAGGGGAGGCGACCCAGTACTTC.

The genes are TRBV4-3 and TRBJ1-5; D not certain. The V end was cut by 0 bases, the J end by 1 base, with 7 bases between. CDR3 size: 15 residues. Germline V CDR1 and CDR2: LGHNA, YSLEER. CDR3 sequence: CASSQDVFSNQPQHF. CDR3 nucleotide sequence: TGCGCCAGCAGCCAAGACGTATTCAGCAATCAGCCCCAGCATTTT.

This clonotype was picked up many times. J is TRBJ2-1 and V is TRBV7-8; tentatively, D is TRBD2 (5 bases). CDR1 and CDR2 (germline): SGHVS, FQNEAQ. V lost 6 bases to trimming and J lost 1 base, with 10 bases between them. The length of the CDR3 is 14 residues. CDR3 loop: CASSNGESYNEQFF. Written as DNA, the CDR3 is TGTGCCAGCAGTAACGGGGAGTCCTACAATGAGCAGTTCTTC. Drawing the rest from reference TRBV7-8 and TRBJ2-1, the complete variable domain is GAGVSQSPRYKVAKRGQDVALRCDPISGHVSLFWYQQALGQGPEFLTYFQNEAQLDKSGLPSDRFFAERPEGSVSTLKIQRTQQEDSAVYLCASSNGESYNEQFFGPGTRLTVL.

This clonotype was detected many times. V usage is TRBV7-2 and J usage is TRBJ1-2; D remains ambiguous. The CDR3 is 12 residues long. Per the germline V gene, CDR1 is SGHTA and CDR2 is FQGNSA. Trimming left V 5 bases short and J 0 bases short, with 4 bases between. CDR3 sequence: CASSQPNYGYTF. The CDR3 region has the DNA TGTGCCAGCAGCCAACCTAACTATGGCTACACCTTC.

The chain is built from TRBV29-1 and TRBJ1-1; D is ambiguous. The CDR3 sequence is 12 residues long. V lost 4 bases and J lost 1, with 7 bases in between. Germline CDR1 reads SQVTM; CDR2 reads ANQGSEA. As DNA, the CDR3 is TGCAGCGTTGCATTCCCGAACACTGAAGCTTTCTTT. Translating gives CSVAFPNTEAFF.

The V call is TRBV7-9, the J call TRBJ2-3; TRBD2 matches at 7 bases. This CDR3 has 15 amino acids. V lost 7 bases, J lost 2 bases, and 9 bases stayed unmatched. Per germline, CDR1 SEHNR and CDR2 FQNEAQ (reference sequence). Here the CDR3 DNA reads TGTGCCAGCAAAGGCTTTGCGGGGGTCACAGATACGCAGTATTTT. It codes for CASKGFAGVTDTQYF.

CDR3 sequence reads: CASSERDRRNQPQHF. The CDR3 DNA reads TGTGCCAGCAGTGAACGGGACAGGAGAAATCAGCCCCAGCATTTT. The rearrangement links TRBV28 to TRBJ1-5; 8 nucleotides match TRBD1. Per the germline V gene, CDR1 is MDHEN and CDR2 is SYDVKM. This CDR3 contains 15 residues. The V segment lost 5 bases and the J segment 4 bases; nucleotides outside the gene matches: 7.

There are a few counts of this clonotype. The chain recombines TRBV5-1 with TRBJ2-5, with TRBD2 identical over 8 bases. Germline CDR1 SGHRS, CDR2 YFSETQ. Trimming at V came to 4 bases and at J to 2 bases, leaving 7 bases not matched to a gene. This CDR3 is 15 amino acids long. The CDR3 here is CASSLGSGIQETQYF. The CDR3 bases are TGCGCCAGCAGCCTGGGTAGCGGGATTCAAGAGACCCAGTACTTC.

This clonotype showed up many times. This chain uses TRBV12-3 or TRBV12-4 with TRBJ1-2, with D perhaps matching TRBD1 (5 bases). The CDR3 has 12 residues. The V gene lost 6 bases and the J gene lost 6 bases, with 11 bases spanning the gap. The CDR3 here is CASSLRGDGYTF. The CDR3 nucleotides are TGTGCCAGCAGCTTACGAGGGGATGGCTACACCTTC.

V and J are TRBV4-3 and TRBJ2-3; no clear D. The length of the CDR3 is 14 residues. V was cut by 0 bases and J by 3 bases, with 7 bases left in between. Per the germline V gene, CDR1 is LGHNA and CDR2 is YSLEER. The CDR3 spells CASSQEAFTDTQYF. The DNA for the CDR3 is TGCGCCAGCAGCCAAGAAGCCTTTACAGATACGCAGTATTTT.

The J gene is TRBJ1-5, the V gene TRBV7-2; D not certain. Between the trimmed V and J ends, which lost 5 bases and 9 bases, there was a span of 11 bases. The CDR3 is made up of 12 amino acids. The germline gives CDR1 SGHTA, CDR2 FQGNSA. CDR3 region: CASSRWPRPQHF. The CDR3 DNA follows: TGTGCCAGCAGCCGTTGGCCACGGCCCCAGCATTTT.

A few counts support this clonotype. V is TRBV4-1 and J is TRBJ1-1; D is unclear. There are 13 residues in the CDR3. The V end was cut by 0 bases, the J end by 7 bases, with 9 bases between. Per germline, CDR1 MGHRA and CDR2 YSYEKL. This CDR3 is CASSQELGSEAFF. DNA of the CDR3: TGCGCCAGCAGCCAAGAACTGGGCAGTGAAGCTTTCTTT.

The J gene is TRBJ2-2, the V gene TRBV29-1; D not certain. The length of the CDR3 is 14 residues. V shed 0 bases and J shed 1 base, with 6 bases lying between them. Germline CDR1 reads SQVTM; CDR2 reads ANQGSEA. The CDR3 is CSVEEAMNTGELFF. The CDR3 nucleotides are TGCAGCGTTGAAGAAGCGATGAACACCGGGGAGCTGTTTTTT.

CDR3 loop: CASSELGQGTGTDTQYF. The CDR3 bases are TGTGCCAGCTCAGAATTGGGACAGGGGACTGGCACAGATACGCAGTATTTT. The rearrangement joins TRBV18 to TRBJ2-3; 10 bases line up with TRBD1. Germline CDR1 KGHSH, CDR2 LQKENI. This CDR3 spans 17 amino acids. Germline trimming cut 5 bases from V and 1 base from J; bases unmatched to any gene: 9.

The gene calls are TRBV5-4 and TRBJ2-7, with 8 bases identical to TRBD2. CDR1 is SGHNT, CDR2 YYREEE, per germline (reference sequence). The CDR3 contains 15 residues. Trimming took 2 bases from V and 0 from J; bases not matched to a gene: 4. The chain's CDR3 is CASSLSGGVSYEQYV. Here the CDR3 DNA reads TGTGCCAGCAGCTTATCCGGGGGGGTCTCCTACGAGCAGTACGTC.

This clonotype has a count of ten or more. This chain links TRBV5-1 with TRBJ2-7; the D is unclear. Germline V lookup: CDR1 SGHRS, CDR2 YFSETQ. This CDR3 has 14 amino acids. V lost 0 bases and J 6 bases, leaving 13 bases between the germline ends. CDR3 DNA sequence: TGCGCCAGCAGCTTGGAAGGGCCTCGGGTCGAGCAGTACTTC. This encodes CASSLEGPRVEQYF.

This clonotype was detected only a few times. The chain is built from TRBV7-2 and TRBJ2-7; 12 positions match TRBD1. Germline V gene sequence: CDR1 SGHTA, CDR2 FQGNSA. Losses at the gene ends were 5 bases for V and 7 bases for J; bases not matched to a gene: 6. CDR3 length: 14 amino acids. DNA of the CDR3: TGTGCCAGCAGCCCGGGACAGGGGGCGCGAGAGCAGTACTTC. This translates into CASSPGQGAREQYF.

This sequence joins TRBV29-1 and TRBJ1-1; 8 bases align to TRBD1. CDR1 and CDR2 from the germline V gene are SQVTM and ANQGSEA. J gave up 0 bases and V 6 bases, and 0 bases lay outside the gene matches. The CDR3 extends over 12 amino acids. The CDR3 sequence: CSVTGVNTEAFF. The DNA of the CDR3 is TGCAGCGTGACAGGGGTGAACACTGAAGCTTTCTTT.

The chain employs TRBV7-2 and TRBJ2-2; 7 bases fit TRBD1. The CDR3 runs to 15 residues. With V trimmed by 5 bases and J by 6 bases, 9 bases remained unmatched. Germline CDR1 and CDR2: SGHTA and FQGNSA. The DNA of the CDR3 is TGTGCCAGCAGCCGATCACAGGGGTCATCCGGGGAGCTGTTTTTT. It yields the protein CASSRSQGSSGELFF.

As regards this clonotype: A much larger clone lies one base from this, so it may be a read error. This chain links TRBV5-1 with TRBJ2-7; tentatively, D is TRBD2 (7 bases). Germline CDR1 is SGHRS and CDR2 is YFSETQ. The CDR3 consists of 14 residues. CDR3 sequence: CARSPEGGLVEQYF. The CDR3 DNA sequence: TGCGCCCGCAGCCCGGAGGGGGGGCTGGTCGAGCAGTACTTC.

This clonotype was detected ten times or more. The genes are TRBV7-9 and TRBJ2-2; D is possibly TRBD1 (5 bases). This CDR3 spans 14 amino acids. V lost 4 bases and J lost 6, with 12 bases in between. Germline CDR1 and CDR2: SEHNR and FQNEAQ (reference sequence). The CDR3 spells CASSSQGGPGELFF. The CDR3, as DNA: TGTGCCAGCAGCTCCCAGGGCGGACCCGGGGAGCTGTTTTTT. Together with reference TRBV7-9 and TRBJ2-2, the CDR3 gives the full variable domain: DTGVSQNPRHKITKRGQNVTFRCDPISEHNRLYWYRQTLGQGPEFLTYFQNEAQLEKSRLLSDRFSAERPKGSFSTLEIQRTEQGDSAMYLCASSSQGGPGELFFGEGSRLTVL.

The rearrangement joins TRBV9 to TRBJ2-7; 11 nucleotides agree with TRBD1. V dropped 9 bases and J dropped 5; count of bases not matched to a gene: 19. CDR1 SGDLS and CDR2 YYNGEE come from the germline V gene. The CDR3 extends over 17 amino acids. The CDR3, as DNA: TGTGCCAACTCTCGGCAAATCGGGAGGGACAGGGGGGACGAGCAGTACGTC. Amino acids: CANSRQIGRDRGDEQYV.

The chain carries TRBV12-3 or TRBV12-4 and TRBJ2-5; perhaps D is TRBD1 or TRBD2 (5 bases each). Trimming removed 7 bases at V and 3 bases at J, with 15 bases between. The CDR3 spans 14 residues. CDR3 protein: CASTPFGTEETQYF. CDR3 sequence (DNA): TGTGCCAGCACCCCCTTTGGGACGGAAGAGACCCAGTACTTC.

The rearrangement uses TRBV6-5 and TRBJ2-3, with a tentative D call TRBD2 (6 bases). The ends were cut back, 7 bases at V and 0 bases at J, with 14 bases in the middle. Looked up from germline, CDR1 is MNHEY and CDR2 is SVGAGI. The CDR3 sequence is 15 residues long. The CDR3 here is CASTRRSGSTDTQYF. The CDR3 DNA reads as TGTGCCAGCACCCGACGGAGCGGGAGCACAGATACGCAGTATTTT.

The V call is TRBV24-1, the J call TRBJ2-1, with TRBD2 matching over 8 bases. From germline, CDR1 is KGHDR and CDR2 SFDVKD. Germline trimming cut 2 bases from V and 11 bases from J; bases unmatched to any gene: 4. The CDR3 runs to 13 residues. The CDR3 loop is CATSDSGGAQQFF. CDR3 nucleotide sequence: TGTGCCACCAGTGATTCCGGGGGGGCTCAGCAGTTCTTC.

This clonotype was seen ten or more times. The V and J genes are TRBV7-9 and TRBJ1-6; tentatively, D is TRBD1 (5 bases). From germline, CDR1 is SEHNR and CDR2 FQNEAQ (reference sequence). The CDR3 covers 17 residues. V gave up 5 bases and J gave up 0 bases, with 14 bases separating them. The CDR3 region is CASSRPMGTSYNSPLHF. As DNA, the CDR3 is TGTGCCAGCAGCCGTCCGATGGGGACCTCCTATAATTCACCCCTCCACTTT. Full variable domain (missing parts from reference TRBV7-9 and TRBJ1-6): DTGVSQNPRHKITKRGQNVTFRCDPISEHNRLYWYRQTLGQGPEFLTYFQNEAQLEKSRLLSDRFSAERPKGSFSTLEIQRTEQGDSAMYLCASSRPMGTSYNSPLHFGNGTRLTVT.